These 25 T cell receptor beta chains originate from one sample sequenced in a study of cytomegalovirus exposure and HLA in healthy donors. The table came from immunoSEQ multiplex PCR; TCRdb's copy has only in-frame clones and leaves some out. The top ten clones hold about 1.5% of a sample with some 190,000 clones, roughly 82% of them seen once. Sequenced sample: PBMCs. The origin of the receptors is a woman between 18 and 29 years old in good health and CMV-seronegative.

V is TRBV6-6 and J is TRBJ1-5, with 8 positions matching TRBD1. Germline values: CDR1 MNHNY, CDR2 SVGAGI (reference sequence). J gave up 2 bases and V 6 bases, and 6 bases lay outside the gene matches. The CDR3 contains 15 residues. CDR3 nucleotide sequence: TGTGCCAGCAGCCCTCAGACAGGGGGCAATCAGCCCCAGCATTTT. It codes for CASSPQTGGNQPQHF.

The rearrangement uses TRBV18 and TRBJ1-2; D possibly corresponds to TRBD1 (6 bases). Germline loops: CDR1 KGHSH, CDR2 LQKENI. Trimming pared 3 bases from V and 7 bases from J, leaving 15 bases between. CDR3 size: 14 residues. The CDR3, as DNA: TGTGCCAGCTCACCGCAGGACAGCGCTTCTGGCTACACCTTC. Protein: CASSPQDSASGYTF.

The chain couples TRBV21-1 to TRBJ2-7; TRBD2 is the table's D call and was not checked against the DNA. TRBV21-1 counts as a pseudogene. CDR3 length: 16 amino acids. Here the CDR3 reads CASSKGTSGVSYEQYF. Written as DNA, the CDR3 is TGTGCCAGCAGCAAAGGGACTAGCGGGGTCTCCTACGAGCAGTACTTC.

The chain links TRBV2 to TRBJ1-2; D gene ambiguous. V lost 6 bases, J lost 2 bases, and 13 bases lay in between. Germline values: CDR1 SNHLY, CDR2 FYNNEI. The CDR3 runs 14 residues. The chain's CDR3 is CASSEQVLNYGYTF. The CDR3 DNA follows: TGTGCCAGCAGCGAGCAGGTTCTCAACTATGGCTACACCTTC.

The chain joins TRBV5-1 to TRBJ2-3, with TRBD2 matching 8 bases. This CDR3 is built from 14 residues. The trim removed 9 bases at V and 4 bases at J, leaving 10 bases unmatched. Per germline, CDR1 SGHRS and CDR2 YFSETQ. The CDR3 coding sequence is TGCGCCACGACCAGCGGGGGCTGGGCAGATACGCAGTATTTT. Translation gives CATTSGGWADTQYF.

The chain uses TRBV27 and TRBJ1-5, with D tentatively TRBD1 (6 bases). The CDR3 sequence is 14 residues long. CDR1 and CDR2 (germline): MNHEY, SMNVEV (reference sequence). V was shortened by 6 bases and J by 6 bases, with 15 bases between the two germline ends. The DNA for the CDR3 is TGTGCCAGCAGATATACAGGGTCCACTCAGCCCCAGCATTTT. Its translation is CASRYTGSTQPQHF.

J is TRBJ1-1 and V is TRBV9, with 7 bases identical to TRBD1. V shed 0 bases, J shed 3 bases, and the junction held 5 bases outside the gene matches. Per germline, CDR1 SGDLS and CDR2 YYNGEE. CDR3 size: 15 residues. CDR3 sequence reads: CASSVVTGYDTEAFF. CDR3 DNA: TGTGCCAGCAGCGTAGTGACAGGGTATGACACTGAAGCTTTCTTT.

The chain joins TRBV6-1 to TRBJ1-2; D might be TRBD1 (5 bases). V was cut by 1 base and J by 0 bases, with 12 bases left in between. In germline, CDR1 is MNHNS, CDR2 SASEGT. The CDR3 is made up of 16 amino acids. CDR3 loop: CASSEGGGASNYGYTF. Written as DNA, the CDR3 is TGTGCCAGCAGTGAAGGGGGGGGTGCATCTAACTATGGCTACACCTTC.

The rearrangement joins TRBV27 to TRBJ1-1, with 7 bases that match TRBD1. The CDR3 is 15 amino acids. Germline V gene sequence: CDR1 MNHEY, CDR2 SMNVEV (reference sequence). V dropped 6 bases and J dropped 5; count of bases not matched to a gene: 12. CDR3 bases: TGTGCCAGCAGATCCCGACAGGGCTTGTGGACTGAAGCTTTCTTT. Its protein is CASRSRQGLWTEAFF.

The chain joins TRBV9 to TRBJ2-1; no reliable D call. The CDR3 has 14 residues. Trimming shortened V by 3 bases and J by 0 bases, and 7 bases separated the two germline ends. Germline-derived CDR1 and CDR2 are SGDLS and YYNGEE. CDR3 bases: TGTGCCAGCAGCGCCGAGAGCTCCTACAATGAGCAGTTCTTC. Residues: CASSAESSYNEQFF.

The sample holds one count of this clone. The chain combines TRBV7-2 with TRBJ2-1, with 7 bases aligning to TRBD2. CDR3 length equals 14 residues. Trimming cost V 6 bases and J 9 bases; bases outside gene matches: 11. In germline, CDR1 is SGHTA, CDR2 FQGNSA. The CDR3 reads CASREQIERGEQFF. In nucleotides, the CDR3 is TGTGCCAGCAGGGAACAAATAGAGCGGGGTGAGCAGTTCTTC. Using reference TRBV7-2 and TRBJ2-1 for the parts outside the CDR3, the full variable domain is GAGVSQSPSNKVTEKGKDVELRCDPISGHTALYWYRQSLGQGLEFLIYFQGNSAPDKSGLPSDRFSAERTGGSVSTLTIQRTQQEDSAVYLCASREQIERGEQFFGPGTRLTVL.

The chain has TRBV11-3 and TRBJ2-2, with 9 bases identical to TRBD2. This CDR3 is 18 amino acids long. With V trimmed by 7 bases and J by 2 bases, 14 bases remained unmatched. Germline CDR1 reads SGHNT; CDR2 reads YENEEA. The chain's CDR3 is CASTSGTSPSSNTGELFF. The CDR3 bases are TGTGCCAGCACATCCGGGACTAGCCCATCCTCAAACACCGGGGAGCTGTTTTTT. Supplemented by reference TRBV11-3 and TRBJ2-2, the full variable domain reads EAGVVQSPRYKIIEKKQPVAFWCNPISGHNTLYWYLQNLGQGPELLIRYENEEAVDDSQLPKDRFSAERLKGVDSTLKIQPAELGDSAVYLCASTSGTSPSSNTGELFFGEGSRLTVL.

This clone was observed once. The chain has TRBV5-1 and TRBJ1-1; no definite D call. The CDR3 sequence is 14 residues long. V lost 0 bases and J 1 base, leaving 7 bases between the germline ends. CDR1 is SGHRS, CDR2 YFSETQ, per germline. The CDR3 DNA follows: TGCGCCAGCAGCTTGGTATTACAGAACACTGAAGCTTTCTTT. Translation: CASSLVLQNTEAFF. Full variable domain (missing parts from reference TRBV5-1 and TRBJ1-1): KAGVTQTPRYLIKTRGQQVTLSCSPISGHRSVSWYQQTPGQGLQFLFEYFSETQRNKGNFPGRFSGRQFSNSRSEMNVSTLELGDSALYLCASSLVLQNTEAFFGQGTRLTVV.

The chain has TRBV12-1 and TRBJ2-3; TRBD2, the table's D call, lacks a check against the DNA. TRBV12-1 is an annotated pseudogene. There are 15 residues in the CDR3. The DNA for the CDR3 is TGTGCCAGCAGCTTTTCCGTTTGTACTTACGGGACTCTTTGTTTT. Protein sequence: CASSFSVCTYGTLCF.

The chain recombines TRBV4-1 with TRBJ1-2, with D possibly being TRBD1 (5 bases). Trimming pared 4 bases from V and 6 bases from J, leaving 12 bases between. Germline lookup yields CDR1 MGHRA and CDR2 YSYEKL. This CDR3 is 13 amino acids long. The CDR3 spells CASSLNRNHGYTF. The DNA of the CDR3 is TGCGCCAGCAGCCTAAACAGGAACCATGGCTACACCTTC.

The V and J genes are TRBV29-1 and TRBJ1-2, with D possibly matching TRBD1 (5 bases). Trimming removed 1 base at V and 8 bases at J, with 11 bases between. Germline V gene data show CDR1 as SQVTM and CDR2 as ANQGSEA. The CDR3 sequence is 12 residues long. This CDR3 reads CSVEGGTWGYTF. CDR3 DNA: TGCAGCGTTGAAGGGGGGACTTGGGGCTACACCTTC.

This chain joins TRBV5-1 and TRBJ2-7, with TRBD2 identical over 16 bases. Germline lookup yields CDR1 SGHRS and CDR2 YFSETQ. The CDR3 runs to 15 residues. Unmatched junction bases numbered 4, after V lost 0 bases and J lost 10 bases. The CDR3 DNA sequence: TGCGCCAGCAGCTTGGAAGGGACTAGCGGGAGGGAACAGTACTTC. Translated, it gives CASSLEGTSGREQYF.

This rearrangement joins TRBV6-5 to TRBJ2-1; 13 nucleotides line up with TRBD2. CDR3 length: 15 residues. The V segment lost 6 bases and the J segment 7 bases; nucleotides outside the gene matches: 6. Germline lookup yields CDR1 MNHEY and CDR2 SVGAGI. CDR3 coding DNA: TGTGCCAGCAGCCGCGGACTAGCGGGAGCGAATGAGCAGTTCTTC. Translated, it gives CASSRGLAGANEQFF.

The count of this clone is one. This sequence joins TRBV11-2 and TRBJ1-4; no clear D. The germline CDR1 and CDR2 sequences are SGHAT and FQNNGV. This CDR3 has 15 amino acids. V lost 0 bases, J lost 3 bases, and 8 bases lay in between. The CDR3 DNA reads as TGTGCCAGCAGCTTAGAGGGCACCGCTAATGAAAAACTGTTTTTT. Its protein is CASSLEGTANEKLFF.

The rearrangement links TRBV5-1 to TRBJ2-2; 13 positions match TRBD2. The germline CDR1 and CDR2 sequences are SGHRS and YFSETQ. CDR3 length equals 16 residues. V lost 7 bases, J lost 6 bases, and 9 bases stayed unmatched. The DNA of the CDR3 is TGCGCCAGCGGAACCTTGGGACTAGCGGGGCCCGGGGAGCTGTTTTTT. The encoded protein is CASGTLGLAGPGELFF.

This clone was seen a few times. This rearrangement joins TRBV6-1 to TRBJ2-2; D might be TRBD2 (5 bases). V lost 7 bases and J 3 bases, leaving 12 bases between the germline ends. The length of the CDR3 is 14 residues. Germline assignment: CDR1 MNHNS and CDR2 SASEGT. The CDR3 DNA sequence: TGTGCCAGCACGCGGGTTGAGGACACCGGGGAGCTGTTTTTT. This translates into CASTRVEDTGELFF.

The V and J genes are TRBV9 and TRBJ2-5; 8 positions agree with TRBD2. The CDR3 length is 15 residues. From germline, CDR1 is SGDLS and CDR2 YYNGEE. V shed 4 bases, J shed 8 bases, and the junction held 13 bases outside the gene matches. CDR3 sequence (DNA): TGTGCCAGCAGCACGGGGGGGGAGCTCCCCGTTACCCAGTACTTC. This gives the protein CASSTGGELPVTQYF.

CDR3 sequence: CASSQDPYSDTQYF. The CDR3 DNA follows: TGTGCCAGCAGCCAAGACCCCTATTCGGATACGCAGTATTTT. The genes are TRBV4-2 and TRBJ2-3; no clear D gene. Germline V gene lookup returns CDR1 LGHNA and CDR2 YNFKEQ. V was pared by 0 bases and J by 6 bases, with 10 bases between. The CDR3 totals 14 residues.

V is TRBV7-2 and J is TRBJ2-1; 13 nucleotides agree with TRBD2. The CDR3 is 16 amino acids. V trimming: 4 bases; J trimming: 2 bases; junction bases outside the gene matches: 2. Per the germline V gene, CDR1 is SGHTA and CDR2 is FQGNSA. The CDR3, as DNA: TGTGCCAGCAGCTCCACTAGCGGGGGGGCCTACAATGAGCAGTTCTTC. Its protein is CASSSTSGGAYNEQFF. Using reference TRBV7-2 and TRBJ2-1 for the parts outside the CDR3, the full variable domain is GAGVSQSPSNKVTEKGKDVELRCDPISGHTALYWYRQSLGQGLEFLIYFQGNSAPDKSGLPSDRFSAERTGGSVSTLTIQRTQQEDSAVYLCASSSTSGGAYNEQFFGPGTRLTVL.

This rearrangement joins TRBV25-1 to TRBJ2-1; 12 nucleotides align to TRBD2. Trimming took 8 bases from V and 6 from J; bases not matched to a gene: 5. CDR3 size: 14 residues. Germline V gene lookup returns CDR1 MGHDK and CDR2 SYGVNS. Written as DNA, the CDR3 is TGTGCCAGCCAACTAGCGGGGGGTGTCAATGAGCAGTTCTTC. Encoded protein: CASQLAGGVNEQFF. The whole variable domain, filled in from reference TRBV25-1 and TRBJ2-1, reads EADIYQTPRYLVIGTGKKITLECSQTMGHDKMYWYQQDPGMELHLIHYSYGVNSTEKGDLSSESTVSRIRTEHFPLTLESARPSHTSQYLCASQLAGGVNEQFFGPGTRLTVL.